This section outlines one T cell receptor beta chain sequence together with its context. The authors made TCR beta cDNA libraries by 5'RACE template switching. This switching added a universal primer site and UMIs. After re-calling the 5' RACE reads, TCRdb lists one entry per CDR3 protein, DNA absent. The sample's table shows 300,000 to 500,000 distinct CDR3 sequences. The data stem from a study of T cells expressing NK-cell markers. Looked up from germline, CDR1 is SGHTA and CDR2 is FQGNSA. This CDR3 region has 15 residues. The receptor comes from a woman aged 45-65 years in good health. The chain links TRBV7-2 to TRBJ2-3; TCRdb lists TRBD1, though no DNA is available to test this call. The sequencing input was blood T cells: a sorted CD56 or NKG2C T cell subset, CD4+ or CD8+ T cells, or bulk PBMC T cells (not recorded which). The CDR3: CASSHGKRGPDTQYF.